This T cell receptor (beta chain) is drawn from a study of blood T cells in healthy people across ages. The CDR3 totals 13 residues. Germline V lookup: CDR1 SQVTM, CDR2 ANQGSEA. Trimming took 7 bases from V and 6 from J, leaving 18 bases between them. Using a J-beta primer mix together with a sample-barcoded 5' primer, a second PCR was run for roughly 6 to 12 cycles. TCRdb analysed the 5' RACE reads with MiXCR anew, one entry per CDR3 protein. The data contain 1.5 million to 2 million distinct CDR3 sequences, roughly 49% of them singletons. This sequence was found in a woman aged 40 to 49 in good health. The chain carries TRBV29-1 and TRBJ1-2; TRBD1 is a possible D gene (5 bases). Sequences were obtained from blood. The CDR3 sequence: CSATSVGGNGYTF. The CDR3 DNA reads as TGCAGCGCTACCTCCGTGGGGGGGAATGGCTACACCTTC.